One and the same sample provided the 9 T cell receptor beta chains below, sequenced in a study of cytomegalovirus exposure and HLA in healthy donors. The primer mix had 60 Vbeta and 13 Jbeta primers. TCRdb's copy holds only in-frame clones and misses some; the assay was immunoSEQ multiplex PCR. The sample lists about 160,000 clones; about 75% were seen once. Sequenced sample: PBMCs. These receptors were collected from a female donor in good health and CMV-seronegative.

The V and J genes are TRBV6-6 and TRBJ1-2; 9 bases map to TRBD1. With 5 bases clipped from V and 4 bases from J, the junction kept 2 bases outside the gene matches. The V gene's germline CDR1 is MNHNY and CDR2 SVGAGI (reference sequence). The CDR3 runs 13 residues. The CDR3 region is CASSGQGTYGYTF. In DNA form, the CDR3 reads TGTGCCAGCAGTGGACAGGGGACCTATGGCTACACCTTC.

The V call is TRBV9, the J call TRBJ1-4; the match to TRBD1 covers 8 bases. The CDR3 loop spans 17 amino acids. The V gene end was trimmed by 4 bases and the J gene end by 5 bases; junction bases not matched to a gene: 13. Germline CDR1 reads SGDLS; CDR2 reads YYNGEE. CDR3 bases: TGTGCCAGCAGCCCTGGGACAGGCGCAACCGCGAATGAAAAACTGTTTTTT. Its translation is CASSPGTGATANEKLFF.

The chain uses TRBV15 and TRBJ1-3; maybe TRBD1 (5 bases). Between the trimmed V and J ends, which lost 0 bases and 3 bases, there was a span of 18 bases. CDR3 size: 18 residues. Germline CDR1 reads LNHNV; CDR2 reads YYDKDF (reference sequence). The CDR3 sequence is CATSRDSQGRPIGNTIYF. As DNA, the CDR3 is TGTGCCACCAGCAGAGATTCCCAGGGCAGGCCAATTGGAAACACCATATATTTT.

This clone has only a few counts. Other DNA sequences of this sample code for an identical CDR3. The chain joins TRBV5-1 to TRBJ1-2, with a possible D match to TRBD1 (5 bases). Looked up from germline, CDR1 is SGHRS and CDR2 is YFSETQ. This CDR3 is built from 13 residues. V shed 0 bases and J shed 3 bases, with 6 bases lying between them. CDR3 residues: CASSLEGDYGYTF. The CDR3 DNA reads TGCGCCAGCAGCTTGGAAGGGGACTATGGCTACACCTTC.

The chain joins TRBV4-2 to TRBJ1-1; 10 nucleotides agree with TRBD1. Germline V lookup: CDR1 LGHNA, CDR2 YNFKEQ. This CDR3 spans 17 amino acids. Trimming cost V 4 bases and J 5 bases; bases outside gene matches: 13. The CDR3, as DNA: TGTGCCAGCAGCCCCCGGGACAGGGGAACATCGTGGACTGAAGCTTTCTTT. The encoded protein is CASSPRDRGTSWTEAFF.

The chain is built from TRBV4-2 and TRBJ2-5; D gene uncertain. Per germline, CDR1 LGHNA and CDR2 YNFKEQ. This CDR3 region has 13 residues. V was cut by 0 bases and J by 5 bases, with 7 bases left in between. The chain's CDR3 is CASSQDRVETQYF. In DNA form, the CDR3 reads TGTGCCAGCAGCCAAGATCGGGTCGAGACCCAGTACTTC.

This chain connects TRBV30 to TRBJ2-1, with D perhaps TRBD2 (6 bases). Trimming stripped 4 bases from V and 2 bases from J, with 18 bases between. This CDR3 is built from 16 residues. Looked up from germline, CDR1 is GTSNPN and CDR2 is SVGIG (reference sequence). CDR3 DNA sequence: TGTGCCTGGACCCGTCCTGCGGGGCGCCCCTACAATGAGCAGTTCTTC. Translation gives CAWTRPAGRPYNEQFF.

In this sample, this clone turned up a few times. V and J are TRBV2 and TRBJ2-7; 14 bases are a match to TRBD2. Losses at the gene ends were 6 bases for V and 6 bases for J; bases not matched to a gene: 19. Looked up from germline, CDR1 is SNHLY and CDR2 is FYNNEI. The CDR3 length is 19 residues. Written as DNA, the CDR3 is TGTGCCAGCAGCGCTTGGCCGACTAGCGGGAGGGCCGAGGTTGGCGAGCAGTACTTC. Translated, it gives CASSAWPTSGRAEVGEQYF.

In nucleotides, the CDR3 is TGTGCCAGTACCCAGCGGGGATACAATGAGCAGTTCTTC. It codes for CASTQRGYNEQFF. This sequence joins TRBV19 and TRBJ2-1; TRBD2 matches 7 bases. The V gene end was trimmed by 7 bases and the J gene end by 4 bases; junction bases not matched to a gene: 4. Germline CDR1 LNHDA, CDR2 SQIVND (reference sequence). The CDR3 consists of 13 residues.